The present T cell receptor (beta chain) was sequenced within a study of blood T cell repertoires in COVID-19. Study overall: There were acute and convalescent COVID-19 samples, and they came from the United States, Italy and Spain.

In the original processing: Amplification from reference gene primers served as the basis for estimated nucleated cell counts. Some clones are missing from TCRdb's copy, which holds only in-frame ones; the method was immunoSEQ multiplex PCR. D and trimming come from the DNA, and the V and J calls and clone size come from that table. The sample carries some 45,000 clones, approximately 80% recorded once. V lost 6 bases, J lost 8 bases, and 16 bases lay in between. This CDR3 comprises 13 residues. This rearrangement joins TRBV12-3 or TRBV12-4 to TRBJ1-1, with D maybe TRBD1 (6 bases). Sequencing was performed on peripheral blood. This TCR was recovered from a man aged 70 or older with acute or convalescent COVID-19. CDR3 in DNA: TGTGCCAGCAGAGGGGCAGGGGTGGGAGAAGCTTTCTTT. Translating gives CASRGAGVGEAFF.